Below, one T cell receptor (beta chain) is given with its context. Original methodology: Amplified reference gene primers provided the basis for estimating nucleated cell counts. This table comes from immunoSEQ multiplex PCR, and its TCRdb copy is limited to in-frame clones, with some not included. That table furnishes V, J and clone size, whereas the DNA furnished D and trimming. Of approximately 51,000 clones in the sample, about nine tenths are singletons; the top ten hold roughly 7.1%. These data belong to a study of blood T cell repertoires in COVID-19. At the level of the study: Spain, Italy and the United States supplied samples that represented acute and convalescent COVID-19. From T cells, B-cell-depleted T cells, or PBMCs came the material, which was cDNA or gDNA.

V was pared by 2 bases and J by 7 bases, with 10 bases of the junction left unmatched. Germline-derived CDR1 and CDR2 are SGHTS and YDEGEE. The length of the CDR3 is 16 residues. V gene TRBV5-8 combines with J gene TRBJ2-1; 9 bases are shared with TRBD2. The sample consisted of peripheral blood. The source of this sequence is a man in his fifties or sixties with active COVID-19. CDR3 amino acids: CASSFFAGGPGNEQFF. CDR3 nucleotide sequence: TGTGCCAGCAGCTTTTTCGCGGGAGGGCCCGGGAATGAGCAGTTCTTC.